The entry that follows covers one T cell receptor (beta chain) sequence. Clones were read by immunoSEQ multiplex PCR, and TCRdb kept only the in-frame ones, dropping some. The sample holds about 150,000 clones, roughly 80% seen once. The sample comes from a study of blood T cell repertoires in COVID-19. In the study overall: Italy, Spain and the United States were the sources of the convalescent and acute COVID-19 samples. PBMCs, B-cell-depleted T cells, or T cells provided the cDNA or gDNA that made up the material.

V dropped 9 bases and J dropped 3 bases, with 23 bases sitting between them. This CDR3 comprises 17 residues. The germline V gene encodes CDR1 LNHDA and CDR2 SQIVND (reference sequence). This TCR was sampled from an older man with acute or convalescent COVID-19. The V and J genes are TRBV19 and TRBJ2-2, with D perhaps matching TRBD2 (6 bases). Source material: peripheral blood. The CDR3 here is CASGTSYFIGDTGELFF. CDR3 DNA sequence: TGTGCCAGCGGGACTTCCTACTTTATAGGGGACACCGGGGAGCTGTTTTTT. The full variable domain, its missing parts supplied by reference TRBV19 and TRBJ2-2, is DGGITQSPKYLFRKEGQNVTLSCEQNLNHDAMYWYRQDPGQGLRLIYYSQIVNDFQKGDIAEGYSVSREKKESFPLTVTSAQKNPTAFYLCASGTSYFIGDTGELFFGEGSRLTVL.